This T cell receptor beta chain was profiled in a study of blood T cell repertoires in COVID-19 (TCRdb year 2020). Study-level background: Collaborator samples came from the United States, Italy and Spain and covered acute and convalescent phases of COVID-19. Subjects who had been exposed to COVID-19, were actively infected with it, or had recovered from it provided the deeply sampled blood TCRbeta repertoires that made up the dataset. The repertoires were released in a freely available public database meant as a resource for research on the immune response to SARS-CoV-2. A de-identified subject ID, COVID-19 status, age in years and sex were almost always included in the sample metadata. The material from the prospective study consisted of cDNA or gDNA derived from T cells, B-cell-depleted T cells, or PBMCs. HLA class I and class II types, where available, came from metadata supplied by the sample provider rather than from assay-based typing. Samples came from the ongoing ImmuneRACE study (first 160 participants) plus 1,254 subjects from 6 global collaborators.

A second Seattle source provided samples from volunteer blood donors who had recovered from COVID-19. Collaborating institutions collected whole blood in K2EDTA tubes following their own protocols. For TCRbeta analysis, collaborators shipped samples in one of three forms: frozen whole blood, isolated PBMCs, or DNA extracted from either of those sample types. The immunoSEQ Assay, a bias-controlled multiplex PCR, was used to amplify TCRbeta CDR3 regions from genomic DNA. The authors' analysis ran thus. The number of nucleated cells in each sample was estimated by amplification of reference gene primers within the assay. To quantify the absolute abundance of each unique TCRbeta CDR3 rearrangement, sequence reads were collapsed and filtered. For each sample, productive Simpson clonality was calculated by taking the square root of Simpson's diversity index across productive rearrangements. TCRdb limited this immuneACCESS table to in-frame rearrangements with V and J called. A share of clones is missing; checked studies link under half to unresolved V genes, and the rest is unexplained. V, J and clone size derive from that table, while D and trimming were established from the DNA sequence. The sample yields under 200,000 clones; around four fifths were counted once. The biggest ten clones account for about 19% of the sample.

CDR3 length: 16 amino acids, cysteine to phenylalanine. The CDR3 DNA has 48 bases and is translated from base 1. Unmatched junction bases come to 8, with V trimmed by 1 base and J by 3 bases. As encoded in the germline V gene, CDR1 is SGHTA while CDR2 is FQGNSA. With regard to this clone: No antigen is known for it. Nothing much larger sits one base from this clone, and base qualities are not available.

The research as a whole found: Clinical and demographic metadata were provided uncurated, with the amount varying by source and participant.

This clonotype was obtained from a woman in her 70s who had recovered from COVID-19. The source material was peripheral blood. The sequence links TRBV7-2 to TRBJ2-5; TRBD2 agrees with 7 junctional bases. The DNA is as follows: TGTGCCAGCAGCTTAGGCCCCGGACTAGGTGAAGAGACCCAGTACTTC. Translated, it reads CASSLGPGLGEETQYF.